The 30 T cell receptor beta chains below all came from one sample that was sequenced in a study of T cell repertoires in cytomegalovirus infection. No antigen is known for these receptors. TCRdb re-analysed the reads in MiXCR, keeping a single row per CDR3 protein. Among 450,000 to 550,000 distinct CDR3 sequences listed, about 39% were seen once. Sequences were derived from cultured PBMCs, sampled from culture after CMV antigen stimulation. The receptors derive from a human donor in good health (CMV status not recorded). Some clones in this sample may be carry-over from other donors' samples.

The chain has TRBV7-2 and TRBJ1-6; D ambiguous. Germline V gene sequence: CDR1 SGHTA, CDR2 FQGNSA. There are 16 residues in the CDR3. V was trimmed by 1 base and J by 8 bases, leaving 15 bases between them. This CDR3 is CASSLGGGQPYSPLHF. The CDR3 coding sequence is TGTGCCAGCAGCTTAGGAGGAGGCCAGCCCTATTCACCCCTCCACTTT.

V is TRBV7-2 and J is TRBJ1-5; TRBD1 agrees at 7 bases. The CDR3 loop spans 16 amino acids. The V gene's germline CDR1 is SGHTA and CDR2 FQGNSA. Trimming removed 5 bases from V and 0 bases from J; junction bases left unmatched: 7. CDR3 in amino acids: CASSPEGTASNQPQHF. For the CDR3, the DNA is TGTGCCAGCAGCCCAGAGGGGACAGCTAGCAATCAGCCCCAGCATTTT.

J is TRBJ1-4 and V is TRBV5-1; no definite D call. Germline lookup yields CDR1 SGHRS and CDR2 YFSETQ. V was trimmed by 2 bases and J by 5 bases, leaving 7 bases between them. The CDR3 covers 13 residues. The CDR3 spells CASSLRINEKLFF. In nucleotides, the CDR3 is TGCGCCAGCAGCTTAAGGATCAATGAAAAACTGTTTTTT.

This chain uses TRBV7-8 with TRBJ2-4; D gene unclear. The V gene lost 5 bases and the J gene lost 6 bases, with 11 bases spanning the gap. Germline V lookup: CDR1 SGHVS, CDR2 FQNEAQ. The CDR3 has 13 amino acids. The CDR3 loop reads CASSRPPGNIQYF. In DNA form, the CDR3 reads TGTGCCAGCAGCCGCCCACCAGGAAACATTCAGTACTTC.

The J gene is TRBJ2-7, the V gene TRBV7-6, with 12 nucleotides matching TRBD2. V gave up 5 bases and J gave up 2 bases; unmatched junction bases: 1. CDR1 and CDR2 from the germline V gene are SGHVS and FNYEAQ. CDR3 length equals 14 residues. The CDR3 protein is CASSPSGRAYEQYF. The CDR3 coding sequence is TGTGCCAGCAGCCCTAGCGGGAGGGCCTACGAGCAGTACTTC.

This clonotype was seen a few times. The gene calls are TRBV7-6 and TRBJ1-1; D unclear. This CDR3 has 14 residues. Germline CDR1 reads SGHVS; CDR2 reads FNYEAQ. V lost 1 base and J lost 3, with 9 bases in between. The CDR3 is CASSLEVRYTEAFF. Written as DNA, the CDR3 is TGTGCCAGCAGCTTAGAGGTCAGGTACACTGAAGCTTTCTTT.

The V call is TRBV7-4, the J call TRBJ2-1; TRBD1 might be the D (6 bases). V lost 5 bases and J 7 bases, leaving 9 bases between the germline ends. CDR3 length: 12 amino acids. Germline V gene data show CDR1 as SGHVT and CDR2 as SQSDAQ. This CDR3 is CASSVTGNEQFF. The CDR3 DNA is TGTGCCAGCAGCGTGACAGGTAATGAGCAGTTCTTC.

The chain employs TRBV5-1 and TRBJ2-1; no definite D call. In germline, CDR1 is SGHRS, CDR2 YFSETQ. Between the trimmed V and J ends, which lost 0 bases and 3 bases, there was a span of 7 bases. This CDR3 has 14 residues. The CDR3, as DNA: TGCGCCAGCAGCTTGGCCACCAGCTACAATGAGCAGTTCTTC. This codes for CASSLATSYNEQFF.

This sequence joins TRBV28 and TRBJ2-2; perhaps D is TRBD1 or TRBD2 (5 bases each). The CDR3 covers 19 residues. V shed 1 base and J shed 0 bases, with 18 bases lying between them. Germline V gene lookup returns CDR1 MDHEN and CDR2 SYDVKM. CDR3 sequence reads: CASSLSLRGTQANTGELFF. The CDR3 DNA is TGTGCCAGCAGTTTATCCCTAAGAGGGACCCAAGCGAACACCGGGGAGCTGTTTTTT.

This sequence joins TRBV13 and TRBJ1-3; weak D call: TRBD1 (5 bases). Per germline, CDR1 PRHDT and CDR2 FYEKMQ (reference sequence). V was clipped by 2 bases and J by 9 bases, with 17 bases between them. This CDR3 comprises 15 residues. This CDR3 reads CASSLPRRVSGTIYF. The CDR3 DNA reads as TGTGCCAGCAGCTTACCTCGCAGGGTCAGCGGCACCATATATTTT.

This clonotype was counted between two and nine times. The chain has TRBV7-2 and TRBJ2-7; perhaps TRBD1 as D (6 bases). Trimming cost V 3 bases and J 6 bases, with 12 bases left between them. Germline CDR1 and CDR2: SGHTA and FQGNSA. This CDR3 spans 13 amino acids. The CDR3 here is CASSFGQGSEQYF. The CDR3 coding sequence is TGTGCCAGCAGCTTCGGGCAGGGGTCCGAGCAGTACTTC.

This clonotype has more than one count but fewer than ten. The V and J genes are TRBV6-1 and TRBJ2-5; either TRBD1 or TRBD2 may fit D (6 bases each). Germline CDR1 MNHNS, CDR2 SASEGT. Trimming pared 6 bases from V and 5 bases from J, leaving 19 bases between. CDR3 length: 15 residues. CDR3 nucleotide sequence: TGTGCCAGCAGCCGAAGCTGGGGGGCCCAGGAGACCCAGTACTTC. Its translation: CASSRSWGAQETQYF.

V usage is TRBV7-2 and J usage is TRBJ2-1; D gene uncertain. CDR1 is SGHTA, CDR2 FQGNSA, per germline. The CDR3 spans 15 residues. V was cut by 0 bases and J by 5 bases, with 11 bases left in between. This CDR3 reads CASSLAMRSHNEQFF. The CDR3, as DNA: TGTGCCAGCAGCTTAGCCATGCGGTCCCACAATGAGCAGTTCTTC.

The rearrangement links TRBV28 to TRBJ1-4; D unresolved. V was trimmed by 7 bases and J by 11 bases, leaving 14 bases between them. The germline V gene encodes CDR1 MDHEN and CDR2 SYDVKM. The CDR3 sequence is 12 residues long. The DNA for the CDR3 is TGTGCCAGCAACCAAAGGCGAGGGAAACTGTTTTTT. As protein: CASNQRRGKLFF.

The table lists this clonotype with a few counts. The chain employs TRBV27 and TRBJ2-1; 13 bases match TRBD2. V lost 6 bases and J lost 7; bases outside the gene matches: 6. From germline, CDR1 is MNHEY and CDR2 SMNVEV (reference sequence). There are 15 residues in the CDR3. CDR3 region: CASRILAGGSNEQFF. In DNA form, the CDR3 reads TGTGCCAGCAGAATACTAGCGGGAGGGTCGAATGAGCAGTTCTTC.

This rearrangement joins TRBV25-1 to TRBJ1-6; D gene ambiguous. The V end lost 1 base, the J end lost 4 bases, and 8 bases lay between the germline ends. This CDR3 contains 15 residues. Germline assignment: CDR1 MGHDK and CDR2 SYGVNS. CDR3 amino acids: CASSESWSYNSPLHF. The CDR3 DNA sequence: TGTGCCAGCAGTGAATCTTGGAGTTATAATTCACCCCTCCACTTT.

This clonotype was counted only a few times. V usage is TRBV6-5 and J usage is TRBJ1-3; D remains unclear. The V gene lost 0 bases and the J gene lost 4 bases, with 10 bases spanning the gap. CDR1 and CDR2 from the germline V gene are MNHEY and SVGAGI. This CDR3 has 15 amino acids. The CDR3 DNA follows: TGTGCCAGCAGTTACTCGTCAGGTCTGGGAAACACCATATATTTT. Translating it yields CASSYSSGLGNTIYF.

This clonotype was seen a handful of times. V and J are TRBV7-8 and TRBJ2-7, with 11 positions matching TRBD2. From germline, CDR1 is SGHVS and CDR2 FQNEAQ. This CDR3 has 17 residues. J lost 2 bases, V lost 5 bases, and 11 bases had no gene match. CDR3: CASSQTPTSGIPYEQYF. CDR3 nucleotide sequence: TGTGCCAGCAGCCAAACCCCGACTAGCGGGATCCCCTACGAGCAGTACTTC.

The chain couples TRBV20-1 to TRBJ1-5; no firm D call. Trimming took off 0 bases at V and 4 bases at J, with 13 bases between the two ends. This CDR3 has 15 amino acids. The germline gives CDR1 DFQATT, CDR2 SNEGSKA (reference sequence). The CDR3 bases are TGCAGTGCTAGAGATCTGCGGCAGGAAAATCAGCCCCAGCATTTT. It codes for CSARDLRQENQPQHF.

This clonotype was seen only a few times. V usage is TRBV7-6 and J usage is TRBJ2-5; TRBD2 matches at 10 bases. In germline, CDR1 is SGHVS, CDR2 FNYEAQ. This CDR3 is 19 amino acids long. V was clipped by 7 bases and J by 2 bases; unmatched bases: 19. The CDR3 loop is CASTPSWGVAGGGQETQYF. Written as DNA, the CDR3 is TGTGCCAGCACTCCCTCTTGGGGAGTAGCGGGGGGCGGGCAAGAGACCCAGTACTTC.

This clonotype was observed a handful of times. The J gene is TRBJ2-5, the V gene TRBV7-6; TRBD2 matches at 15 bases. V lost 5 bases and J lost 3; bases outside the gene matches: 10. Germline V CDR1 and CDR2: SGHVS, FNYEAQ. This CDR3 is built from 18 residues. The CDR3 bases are TGTGCCAGCAGCCCGCGGACTAGCGGGAGGGGCCACAAAGAGACCCAGTACTTC. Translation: CASSPRTSGRGHKETQYF.

CDR3 DNA sequence: TGTGCCAGTAGTAGACTTTTGCATCAGCCCCAGCATTTT. Its translation: CASSRLLHQPQHF. The V gene is TRBV19, the J gene TRBJ1-5; D remains unclear. Trimming removed 4 bases at V and 5 bases at J, with 9 bases between. Germline values: CDR1 LNHDA, CDR2 SQIVND (reference sequence). The CDR3 consists of 13 residues.

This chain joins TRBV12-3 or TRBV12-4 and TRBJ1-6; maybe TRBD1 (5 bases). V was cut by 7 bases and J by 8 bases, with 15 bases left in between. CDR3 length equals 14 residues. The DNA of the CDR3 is TGTGCCAGCACCCTCGTTTGGGGGGATTCACCCCTCCACTTT. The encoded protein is CASTLVWGDSPLHF.

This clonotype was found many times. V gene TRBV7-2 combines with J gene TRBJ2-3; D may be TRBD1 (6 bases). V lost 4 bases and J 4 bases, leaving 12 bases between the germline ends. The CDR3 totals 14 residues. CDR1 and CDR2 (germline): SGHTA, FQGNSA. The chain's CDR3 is CASSYRDKADTQYF. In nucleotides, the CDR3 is TGTGCCAGCAGCTACCGGGACAAAGCAGATACGCAGTATTTT.

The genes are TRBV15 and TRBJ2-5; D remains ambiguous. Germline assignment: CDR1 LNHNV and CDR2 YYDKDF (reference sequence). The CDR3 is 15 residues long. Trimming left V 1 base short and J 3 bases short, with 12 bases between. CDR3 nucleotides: TGTGCCACCAGCAGAGGTTCAAGTGGGAAAGAGACCCAGTACTTC. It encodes CATSRGSSGKETQYF. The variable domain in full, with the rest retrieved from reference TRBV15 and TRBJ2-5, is DAMVIQNPRYQVTQFGKPVTLSCSQTLNHNVMYWYQQKSSQAPKLLFHYYDKDFNNEADTPDNFQSRRPNTSFCFLDIRSPGLGDTAMYLCATSRGSSGKETQYFGPGTRLLVL.

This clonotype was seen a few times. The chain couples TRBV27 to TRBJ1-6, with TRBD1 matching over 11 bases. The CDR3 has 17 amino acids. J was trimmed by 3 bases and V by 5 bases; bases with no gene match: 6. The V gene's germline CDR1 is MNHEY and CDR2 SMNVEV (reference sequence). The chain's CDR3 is CASSNGTGGIYNSPLHF. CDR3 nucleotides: TGTGCCAGCAGTAATGGGACAGGGGGGATCTATAATTCACCCCTCCACTTT.

The DNA of the CDR3 is TGTGCCAGCAGTCTCGGACAGGTACCGTATCGCTACACCTTC. Translated: CASSLGQVPYRYTF. The J gene is TRBJ1-2, the V gene TRBV5-4, with 7 bases matching TRBD1. Trimming at V came to 5 bases and at J to 9 bases, leaving 13 bases not matched to a gene. Looked up from germline, CDR1 is SGHNT and CDR2 is YYREEE (reference sequence). The length of the CDR3 is 14 residues.

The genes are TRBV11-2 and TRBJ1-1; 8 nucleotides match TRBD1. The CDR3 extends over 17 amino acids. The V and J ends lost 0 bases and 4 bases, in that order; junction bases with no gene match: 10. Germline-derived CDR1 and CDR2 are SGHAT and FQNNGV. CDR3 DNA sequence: TGTGCCAGCAGCTTAGATATTCGAAGGACAGGGTCCACTGAAGCTTTCTTT. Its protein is CASSLDIRRTGSTEAFF.

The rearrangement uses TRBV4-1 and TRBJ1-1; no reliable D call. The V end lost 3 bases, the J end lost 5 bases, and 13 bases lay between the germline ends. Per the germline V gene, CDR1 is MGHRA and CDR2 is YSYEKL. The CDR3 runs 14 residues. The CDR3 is CASSHHGRKTEAFF. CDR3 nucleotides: TGCGCCAGCAGCCATCATGGGAGGAAGACTGAAGCTTTCTTT.

The CDR3 sequence is CASILSAGGSYNEQFF. The CDR3 nucleotides read TGTGCCAGCATTCTCTCGGCGGGGGGCTCCTACAATGAGCAGTTCTTC. The chain carries TRBV28 and TRBJ2-1, with TRBD2 matching 8 bases. Germline CDR1 MDHEN, CDR2 SYDVKM. This CDR3 has 16 amino acids. With 7 bases clipped from V and 0 bases from J, the junction kept 8 bases outside the gene matches.